This T cell receptor beta chain emerged from a study of T cell repertoires in cytomegalovirus infection. Study context: Based on public TCR beta signatures, there were indications of CMV infection and of a matching HLA type. Broader study findings: In two of eight donors, the top clonotype was HLA-C-restricted CMV-specific.

The germline gives CDR1 MNHNY, CDR2 SVGAGI (reference sequence). With V trimmed by 5 bases and J by 6 bases, 1 base remained unmatched. This CDR3 is 13 amino acids long. Via MiXCR, TCRdb re-called the reads, giving one row per CDR3 protein. The table lists about 740,000 distinct CDR3 sequences, 35% of them singletons. On this clonotype: Its specificity is not known.

The chain couples TRBV6-6 to TRBJ2-5; 12 nucleotides line up with TRBD2. The sequenced material came from PBMCs. This clonotype originated in a human donor in good health (CMV status not recorded). Some clones in this sample may be carry-over from other donors' samples. The CDR3 protein is CASSGTSGQTQYF. CDR3 nucleotides: TGTGCCAGCAGTGGGACTAGCGGGCAGACCCAGTACTTC.